The rows below give T cell receptor beta chains drawn from one sample of a study of blood T cell repertoires in COVID-19. The data were produced by immunoSEQ multiplex PCR, yet TCRdb's version contains in-frame clones alone and is incomplete. This table holds around 210,000 clones, 70% to 90% found once. Sequenced: PBMCs or T cells enriched from blood (not recorded which). These receptors were obtained from a young woman who had recovered from COVID-19. CDR3s leave out the opening cysteine and the closing phenylalanine or tryptophan.

V gene	J gene	CDR3 protein
TRBV9	TRBJ2-7	ASSPQQGFYEQY
TRBV2	TRBJ1-2	ASRPMGGNYGYT
TRBV9	TRBJ1-5	ASSATGLAQPQH
TRBV11-2	TRBJ2-7	ASSLDQRGGKVYEQY
TRBV6-5	TRBJ1-4	ASSPRGQEKLF
TRBV27	TRBJ2-5	ASSFGTNGETQY
TRBV5-6	TRBJ1-1	ASSLDDFLAEAF
TRBV13	TRBJ1-2	ASSSNGYT
TRBV18	TRBJ1-1	ASSPPQGNTEAF
TRBV19	TRBJ2-3	ASSSRGGPPGAQY
TRBV24-1	TRBJ1-2	ATSDSGQGSNYGYT
TRBV12-3/TRBV12-4	TRBJ2-7	ASSFLSEQY
TRBV9	TRBJ2-7	ASSVDYGSYEQY